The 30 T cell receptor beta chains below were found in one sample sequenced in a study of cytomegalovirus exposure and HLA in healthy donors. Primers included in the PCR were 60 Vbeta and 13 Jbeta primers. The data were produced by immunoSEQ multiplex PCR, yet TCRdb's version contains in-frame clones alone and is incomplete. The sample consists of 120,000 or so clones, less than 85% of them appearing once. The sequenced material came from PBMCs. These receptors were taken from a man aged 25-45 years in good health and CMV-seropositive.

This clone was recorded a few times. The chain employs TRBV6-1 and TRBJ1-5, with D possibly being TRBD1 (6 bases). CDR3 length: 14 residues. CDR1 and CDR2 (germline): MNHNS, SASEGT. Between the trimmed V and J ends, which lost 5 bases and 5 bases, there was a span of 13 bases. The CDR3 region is CASSQDSRDQPQHF. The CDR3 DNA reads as TGTGCCAGCAGTCAGGACAGCCGAGATCAGCCCCAGCATTTT.

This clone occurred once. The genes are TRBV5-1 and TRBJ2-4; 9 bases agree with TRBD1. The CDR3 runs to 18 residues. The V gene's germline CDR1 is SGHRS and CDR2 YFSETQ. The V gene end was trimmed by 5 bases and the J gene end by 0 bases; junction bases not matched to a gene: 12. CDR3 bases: TGCGCCAGCAGGCCCGCCGGGACAGGGAGGGTAGCCAAAAACATTCAGTACTTC. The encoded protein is CASRPAGTGRVAKNIQYF.

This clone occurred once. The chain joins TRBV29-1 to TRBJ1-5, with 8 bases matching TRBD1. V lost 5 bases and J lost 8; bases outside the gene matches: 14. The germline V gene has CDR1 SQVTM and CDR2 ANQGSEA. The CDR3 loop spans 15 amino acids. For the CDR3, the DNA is TGCAGCGTTCAAAACGGGCAGGGGGCAAGGGAGCCCCAGCATTTT. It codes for CSVQNGQGAREPQHF.

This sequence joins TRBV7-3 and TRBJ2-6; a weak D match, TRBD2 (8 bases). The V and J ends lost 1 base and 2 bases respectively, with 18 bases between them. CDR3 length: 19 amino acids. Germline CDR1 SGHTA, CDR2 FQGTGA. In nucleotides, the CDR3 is TGTGCCAGCAGCTTAAACAGGGGCCGGGGGGGCCCTGGGGCCAACGTCCTGACTTTC. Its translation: CASSLNRGRGGPGANVLTF.

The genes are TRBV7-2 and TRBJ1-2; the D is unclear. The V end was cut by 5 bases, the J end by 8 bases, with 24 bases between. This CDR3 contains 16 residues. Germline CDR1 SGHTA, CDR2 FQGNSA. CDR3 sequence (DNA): TGTGCCAGCAGCCCAAGCCTAGGCAGCCGCGGGCAAGGCTACACCTTC. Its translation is CASSPSLGSRGQGYTF.

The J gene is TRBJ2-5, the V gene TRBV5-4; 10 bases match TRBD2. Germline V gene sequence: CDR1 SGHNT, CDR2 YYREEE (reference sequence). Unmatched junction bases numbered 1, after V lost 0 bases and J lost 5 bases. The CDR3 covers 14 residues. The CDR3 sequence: CASSLAGLAETQYF. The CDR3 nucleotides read TGTGCCAGCAGCTTGGCGGGACTAGCGGAGACCCAGTACTTC. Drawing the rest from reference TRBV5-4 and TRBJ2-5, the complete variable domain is ETGVTQSPTHLIKTRGQQVTLRCSSQSGHNTVSWYQQALGQGPQFIFQYYREEENGRGNFPPRFSGLQFPNYSSELNVNALELDDSALYLCASSLAGLAETQYFGPGTRLLVL.

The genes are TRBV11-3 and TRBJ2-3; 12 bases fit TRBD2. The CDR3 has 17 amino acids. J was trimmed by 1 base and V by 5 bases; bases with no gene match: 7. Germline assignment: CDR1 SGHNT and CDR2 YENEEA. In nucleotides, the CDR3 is TGTGCCAGCAGCCCCGGACTAGCGGGGTACGGCACAGATACGCAGTATTTT. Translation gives CASSPGLAGYGTDTQYF.

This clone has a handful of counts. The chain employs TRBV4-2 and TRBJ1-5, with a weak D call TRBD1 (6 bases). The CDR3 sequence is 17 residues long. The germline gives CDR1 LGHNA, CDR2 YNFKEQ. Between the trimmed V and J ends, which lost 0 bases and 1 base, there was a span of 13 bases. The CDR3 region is CASSQETGSRSNQPQHF. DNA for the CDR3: TGTGCCAGCAGCCAAGAAACAGGGAGTAGGAGCAATCAGCCCCAGCATTTT.

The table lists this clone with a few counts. The CDR3 loop reads CASSLLGGTDTQYF. As DNA, the CDR3 is TGTGCCAGCAGCTTGCTGGGAGGCACAGATACGCAGTATTTT. This chain connects TRBV5-6 to TRBJ2-3; perhaps TRBD2 as D (5 bases). Looked up from germline, CDR1 is SGHDT and CDR2 is YYEEEE. This CDR3 contains 14 residues. Trimming removed 1 base from V and 1 base from J, with 7 bases in between. Full variable domain (remainder filled in from reference TRBV5-6 and TRBJ2-3): DAGVTQSPTHLIKTRGQQVTLRCSPKSGHDTVSWYQQALGQGPQFIFQYYEEEERQRGNFPDRFSGHQFPNYSSELNVNALLLGDSALYLCASSLLGGTDTQYFGPGTRLTVL.

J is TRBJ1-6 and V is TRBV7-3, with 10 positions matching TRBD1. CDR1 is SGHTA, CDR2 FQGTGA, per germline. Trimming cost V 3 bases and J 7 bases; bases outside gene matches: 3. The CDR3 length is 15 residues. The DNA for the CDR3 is TGTGCCAGCAGCTTTACGACAGGGGGCAATTCACCCCTCCACTTT. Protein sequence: CASSFTTGGNSPLHF.

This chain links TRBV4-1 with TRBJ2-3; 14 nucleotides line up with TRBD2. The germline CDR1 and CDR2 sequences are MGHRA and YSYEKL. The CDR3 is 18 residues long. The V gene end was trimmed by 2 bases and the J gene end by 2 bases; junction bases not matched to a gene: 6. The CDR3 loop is CASSQIGLAGGSTDTQYF. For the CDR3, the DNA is TGCGCCAGCAGCCAAATCGGACTAGCGGGGGGATCCACAGATACGCAGTATTTT.

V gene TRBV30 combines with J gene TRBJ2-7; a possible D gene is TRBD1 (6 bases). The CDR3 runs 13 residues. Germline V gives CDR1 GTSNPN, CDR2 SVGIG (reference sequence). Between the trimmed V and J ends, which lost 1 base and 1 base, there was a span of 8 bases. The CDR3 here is CAWSADRSYEQYF. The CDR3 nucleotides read TGTGCCTGGAGTGCGGACAGATCCTACGAGCAGTACTTC.

CDR3 sequence: CASRADRGRIDEQFF. CDR3 coding DNA: TGTGCCAGTAGGGCGGACAGGGGTAGGATCGATGAGCAGTTCTTC. This sequence joins TRBV19 and TRBJ2-1; 9 nucleotides agree with TRBD1. V shed 6 bases, J shed 8 bases, and the junction held 11 bases outside the gene matches. The CDR3 covers 15 residues. Germline-derived CDR1 and CDR2 are LNHDA and SQIVND (reference sequence).

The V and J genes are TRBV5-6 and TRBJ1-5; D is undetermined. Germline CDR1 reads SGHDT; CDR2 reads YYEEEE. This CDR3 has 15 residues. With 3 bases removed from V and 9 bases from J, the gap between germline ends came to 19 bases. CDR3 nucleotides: TGTGCCAGCAGCTCTAGTAGACGCGCTCTTGGGCCCCAGCATTTT. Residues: CASSSSRRALGPQHF.

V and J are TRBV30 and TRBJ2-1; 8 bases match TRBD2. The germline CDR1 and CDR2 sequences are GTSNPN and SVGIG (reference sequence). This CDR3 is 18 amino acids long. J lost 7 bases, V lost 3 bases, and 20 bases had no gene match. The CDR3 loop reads CAWRVLGKRGGLKNEQFF. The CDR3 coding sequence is TGTGCCTGGAGGGTACTAGGGAAACGGGGGGGCCTAAAAAATGAGCAGTTCTTC.

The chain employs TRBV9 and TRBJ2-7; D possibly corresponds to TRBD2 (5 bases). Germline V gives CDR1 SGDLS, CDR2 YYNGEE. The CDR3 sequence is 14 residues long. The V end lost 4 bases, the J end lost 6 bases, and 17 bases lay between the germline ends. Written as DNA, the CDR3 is TGTGCCAGCAGCCGTAGGTGGTCCGCGGGCGAGCAGTACTTC. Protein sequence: CASSRRWSAGEQYF.

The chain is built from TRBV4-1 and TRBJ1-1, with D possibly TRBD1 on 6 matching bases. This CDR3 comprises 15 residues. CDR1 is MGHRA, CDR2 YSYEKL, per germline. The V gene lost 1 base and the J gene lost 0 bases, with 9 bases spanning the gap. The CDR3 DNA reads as TGCGCCAGCAGCCAAGTAGGACAGTTGAACACTGAAGCTTTCTTT. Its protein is CASSQVGQLNTEAFF.

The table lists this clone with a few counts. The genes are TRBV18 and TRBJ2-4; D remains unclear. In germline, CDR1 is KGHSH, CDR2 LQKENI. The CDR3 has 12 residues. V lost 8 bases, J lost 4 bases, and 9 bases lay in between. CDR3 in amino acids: CASAAGKNIQYF. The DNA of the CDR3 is TGTGCCAGCGCGGCCGGTAAAAACATTCAGTACTTC. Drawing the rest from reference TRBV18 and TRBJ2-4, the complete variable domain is NAGVMQNPRHLVRRRGQEARLRCSPMKGHSHVYWYRQLPEEGLKFMVYLQKENIIDESGMPKERFSAEFPKEGPSILRIQQVVRGDSAAYFCASAAGKNIQYFGAGTRLSVL.

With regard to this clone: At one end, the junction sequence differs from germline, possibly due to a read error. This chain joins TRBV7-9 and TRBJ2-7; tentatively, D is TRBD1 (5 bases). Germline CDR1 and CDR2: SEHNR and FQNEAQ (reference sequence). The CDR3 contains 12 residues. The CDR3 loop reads CSSSLRLGQAYF. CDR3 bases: TGTTCCAGCAGCCTTCGATTGGGGCAGGCGTACTTC.

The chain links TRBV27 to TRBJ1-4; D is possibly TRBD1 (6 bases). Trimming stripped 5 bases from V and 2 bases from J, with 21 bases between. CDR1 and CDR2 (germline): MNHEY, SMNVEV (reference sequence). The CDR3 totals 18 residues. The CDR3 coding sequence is TGTGCCAGCAGTCCCCAGAGTTACAGGGTCAGGACTAATGAAAAACTGTTTTTT. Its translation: CASSPQSYRVRTNEKLFF. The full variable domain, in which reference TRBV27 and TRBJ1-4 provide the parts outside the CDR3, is EAQVTQNPRYLITVTGKKLTVTCSQNMNHEYMSWYRQDPGLGLRQIYYSMNVEVTDKGDVPEGYKVSRKEKRNFPLILESPSPNQTSLYFCASSPQSYRVRTNEKLFFGSGTQLSVL.

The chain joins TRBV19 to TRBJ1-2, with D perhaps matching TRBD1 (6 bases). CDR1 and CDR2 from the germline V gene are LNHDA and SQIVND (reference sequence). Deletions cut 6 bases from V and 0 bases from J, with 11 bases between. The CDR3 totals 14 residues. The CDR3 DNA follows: TGTGCCAGTAGCATGCGGACAGCTAACTATGGCTACACCTTC. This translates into CASSMRTANYGYTF.

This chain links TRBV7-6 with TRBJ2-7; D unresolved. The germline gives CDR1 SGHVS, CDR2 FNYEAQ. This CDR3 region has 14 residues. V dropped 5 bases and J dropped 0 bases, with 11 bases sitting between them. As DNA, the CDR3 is TGTGCCAGCAGCCCCCGGGTTAGCTCCTACGAGCAGTACTTC. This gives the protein CASSPRVSSYEQYF.

CDR3 loop: CASSEALRGETQYF. CDR3 sequence (DNA): TGTGCCAGCAGTGAAGCGCTTCGGGGAGAGACCCAGTACTTC. The chain links TRBV2 to TRBJ2-5; a possible D gene is TRBD2 (5 bases). The ends were cut back, 0 bases at V and 4 bases at J, with 9 bases in the middle. Germline values: CDR1 SNHLY, CDR2 FYNNEI. The CDR3 runs to 14 residues.

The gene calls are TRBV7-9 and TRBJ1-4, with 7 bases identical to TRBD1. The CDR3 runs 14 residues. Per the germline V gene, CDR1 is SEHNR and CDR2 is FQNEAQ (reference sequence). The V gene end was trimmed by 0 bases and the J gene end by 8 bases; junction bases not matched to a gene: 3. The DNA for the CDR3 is TGTGCCAGCAGCTTAGCCGACAGGGCCGAAAAACTGTTTTTT. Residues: CASSLADRAEKLFF.

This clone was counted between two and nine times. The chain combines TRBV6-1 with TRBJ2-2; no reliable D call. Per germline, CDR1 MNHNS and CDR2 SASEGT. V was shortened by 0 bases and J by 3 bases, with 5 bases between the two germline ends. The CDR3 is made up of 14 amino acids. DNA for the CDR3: TGTGCCAGCAGTGAAGCCTACCACACCGGGGAGCTGTTTTTT. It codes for CASSEAYHTGELFF.

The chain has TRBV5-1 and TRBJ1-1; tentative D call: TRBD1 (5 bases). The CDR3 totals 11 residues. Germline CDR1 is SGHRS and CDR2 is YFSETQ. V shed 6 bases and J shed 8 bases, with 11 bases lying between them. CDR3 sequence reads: CASILGGEAFF. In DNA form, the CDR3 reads TGCGCCAGCATCCTGGGGGGGGAAGCTTTCTTT. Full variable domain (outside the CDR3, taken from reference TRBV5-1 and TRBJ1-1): KAGVTQTPRYLIKTRGQQVTLSCSPISGHRSVSWYQQTPGQGLQFLFEYFSETQRNKGNFPGRFSGRQFSNSRSEMNVSTLELGDSALYLCASILGGEAFFGQGTRLTVV.

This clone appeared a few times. CDR3 bases: TGTGCCAGCAGTTCAGCGCGGGGGGGAGCTTTCTTT. Its protein is CASSSARGGAFF. This rearrangement joins TRBV2 to TRBJ1-1, with D possibly TRBD1 on 5 matching bases. Germline values: CDR1 SNHLY, CDR2 FYNNEI. Trimming stripped 5 bases from V and 10 bases from J, with 14 bases between. This CDR3 spans 12 amino acids.

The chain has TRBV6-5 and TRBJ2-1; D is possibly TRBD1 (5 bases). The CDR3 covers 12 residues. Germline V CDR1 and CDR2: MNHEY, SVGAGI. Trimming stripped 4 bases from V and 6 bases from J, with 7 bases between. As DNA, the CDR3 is TGTGCCAGCAGTTCAGGGCCCAATGAGCAGTTCTTC. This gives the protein CASSSGPNEQFF.

The CDR3 coding sequence is TGTGCCAGCAGCCGGGCCCGGACTAGCGGGGTCTACGAGCAGTACTTC. It translates to CASSRARTSGVYEQYF. The chain carries TRBV11-2 and TRBJ2-7; 12 bases map to TRBD2. Unmatched junction bases numbered 8, after V lost 5 bases and J lost 3 bases. CDR1 and CDR2 (germline): SGHAT, FQNNGV. The CDR3 runs to 16 residues.

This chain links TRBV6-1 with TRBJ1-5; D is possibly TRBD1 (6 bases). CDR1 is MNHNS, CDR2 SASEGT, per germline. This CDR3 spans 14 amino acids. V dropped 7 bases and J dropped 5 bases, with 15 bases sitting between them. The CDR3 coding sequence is TGTGCCAGCAAATCCAACAGGGAGTATCAGCCCCAGCATTTT. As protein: CASKSNREYQPQHF.